This record looks at one TCR beta chain sequence and its context. This specimen comes from a study of shared clonotypes between healthy human individuals. Germline V lookup: CDR1 KGHSH, CDR2 LQKENI. The CDR3 is 16 residues long. V was cut by 0 bases and J by 5 bases, with 16 bases left in between. Measured with immunoSEQ multiplex PCR; TCRdb has only the in-frame clones, and not every one. This table holds about 490,000 clones, 76% found once. This chain uses TRBV18 with TRBJ2-5; either TRBD1 or TRBD2 may supply D (6 bases each). The source material was PBMCs. The TCR sequence derives from a woman aged 40 to 50 in good health. Some clones in this sample may be carry-over from other donors' samples. The CDR3 region is CASSPPVAPGAETQYF. The CDR3 nucleotides are TGTGCCAGCTCACCACCGGTGGCTCCGGGGGCGGAGACCCAGTACTTC.